This T cell receptor (beta chain) is from a study of early T cells in non-severe SARS-CoV-2 infection. The study's findings and limits: VDJdb matching favored anti-spike CD8 responses, missing private and CD4 specificities.

This clonotype was found many times. Antigen unknown. Unique molecular identifiers tagged individual cDNA molecules. TCRdb re-analysed the 5' RACE reads in MiXCR, keeping a single row per CDR3 protein. The data contain over 35,000 distinct CDR3 sequences, roughly 6% of them singletons. Germline V lookup: CDR1 DFQATT, CDR2 SNEGSKA (reference sequence). This CDR3 comprises 13 residues. With 0 bases clipped from V and 7 bases from J, the junction kept 1 base outside the gene matches. This clonotype originated in an adult who was a healthcare worker with PCR-confirmed SARS-CoV-2 infection or an uninfected control (not recorded which). This rearrangement joins TRBV20-1 to TRBJ2-2, with 8 bases identical to TRBD2. Sample: whole blood, taken at baseline. CDR3: CSARDGRGGELFF. The CDR3 bases are TGCAGTGCTAGAGACGGGAGGGGCGGGGAGCTGTTTTTT.